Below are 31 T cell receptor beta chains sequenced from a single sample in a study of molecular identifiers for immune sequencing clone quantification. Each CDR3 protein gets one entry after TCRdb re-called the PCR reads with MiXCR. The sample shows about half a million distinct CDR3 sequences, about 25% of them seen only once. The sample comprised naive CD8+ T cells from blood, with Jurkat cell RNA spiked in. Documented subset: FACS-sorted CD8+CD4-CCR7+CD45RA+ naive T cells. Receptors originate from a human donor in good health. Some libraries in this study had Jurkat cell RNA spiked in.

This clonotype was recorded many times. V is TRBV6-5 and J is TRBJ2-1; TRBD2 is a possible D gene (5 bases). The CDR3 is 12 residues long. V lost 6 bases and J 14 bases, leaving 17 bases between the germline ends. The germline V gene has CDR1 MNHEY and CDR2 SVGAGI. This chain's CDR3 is CASSKGGFGEFF. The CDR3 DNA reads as TGTGCCAGCAGCAAAGGAGGCTTCGGGGAGTTCTTC.

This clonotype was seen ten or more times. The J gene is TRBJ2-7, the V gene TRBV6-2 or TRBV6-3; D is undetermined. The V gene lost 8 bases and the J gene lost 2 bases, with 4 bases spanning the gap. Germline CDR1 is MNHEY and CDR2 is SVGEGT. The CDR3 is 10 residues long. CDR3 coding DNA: TGTGCCAGCGGCCCCTACGAGCAGTACTTC. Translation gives CASGPYEQYF.

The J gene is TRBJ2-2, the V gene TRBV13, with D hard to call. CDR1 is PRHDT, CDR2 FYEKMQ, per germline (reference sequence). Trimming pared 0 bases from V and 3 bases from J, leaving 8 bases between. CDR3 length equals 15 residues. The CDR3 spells CASSLGLEYTGELFF. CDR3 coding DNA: TGTGCCAGCAGCTTAGGCCTCGAGTACACCGGGGAGCTGTTTTTT.

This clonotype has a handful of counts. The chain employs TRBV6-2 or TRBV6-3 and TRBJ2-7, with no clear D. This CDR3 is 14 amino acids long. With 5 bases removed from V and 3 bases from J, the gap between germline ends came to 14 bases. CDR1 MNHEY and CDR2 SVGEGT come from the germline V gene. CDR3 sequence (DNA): TGTGCCAGCAGTGGAATCATGGGCGACTACGAGCAGTACTTC. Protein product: CASSGIMGDYEQYF.

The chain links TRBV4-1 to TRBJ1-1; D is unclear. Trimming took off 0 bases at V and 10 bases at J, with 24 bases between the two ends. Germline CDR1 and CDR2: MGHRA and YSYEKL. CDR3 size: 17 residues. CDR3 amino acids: CASSQDGPQGDIAGAFF. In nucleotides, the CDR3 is TGCGCCAGCAGCCAAGATGGGCCCCAAGGAGATATCGCTGGAGCTTTCTTT.

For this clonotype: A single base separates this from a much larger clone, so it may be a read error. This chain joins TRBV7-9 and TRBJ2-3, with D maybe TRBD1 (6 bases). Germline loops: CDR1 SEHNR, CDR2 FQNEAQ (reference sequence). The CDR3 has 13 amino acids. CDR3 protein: CVSSWGPRDTQYF. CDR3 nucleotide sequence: TGTGTCAGCTCGTGGGGGCCACGGGATACGCAGTATTTT.

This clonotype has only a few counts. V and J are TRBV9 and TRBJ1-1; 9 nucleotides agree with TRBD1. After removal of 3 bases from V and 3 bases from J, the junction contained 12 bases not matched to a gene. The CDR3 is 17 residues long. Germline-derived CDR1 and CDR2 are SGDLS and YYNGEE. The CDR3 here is CASSGHQSGTGYTEAFF. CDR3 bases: TGTGCCAGCAGCGGTCACCAATCCGGGACAGGGTACACTGAAGCTTTCTTT.

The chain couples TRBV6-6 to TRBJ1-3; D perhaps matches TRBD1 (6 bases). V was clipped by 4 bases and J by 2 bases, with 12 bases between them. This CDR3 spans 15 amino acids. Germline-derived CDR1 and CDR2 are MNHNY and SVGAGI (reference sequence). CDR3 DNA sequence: TGTGCCAGCAGTTCCACAGGGCTCCCTGGAAACACCATATATTTT. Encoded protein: CASSSTGLPGNTIYF.

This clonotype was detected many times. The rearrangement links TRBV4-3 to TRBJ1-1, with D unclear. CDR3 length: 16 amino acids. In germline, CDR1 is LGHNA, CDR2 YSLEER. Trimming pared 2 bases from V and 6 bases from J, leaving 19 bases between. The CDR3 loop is CASSQTPSRRLAEAFF. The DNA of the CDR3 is TGCGCCAGCAGCCAAACCCCCTCGCGAAGGTTGGCTGAAGCTTTCTTT.

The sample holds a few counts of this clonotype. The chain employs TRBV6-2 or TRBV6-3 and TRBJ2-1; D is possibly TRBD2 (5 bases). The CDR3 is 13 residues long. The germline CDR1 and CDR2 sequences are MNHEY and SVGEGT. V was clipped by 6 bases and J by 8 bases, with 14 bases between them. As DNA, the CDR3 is TGTGCCAGCAGCCACCCAACTAGAGATGAGCAGTTCTTC. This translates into CASSHPTRDEQFF.

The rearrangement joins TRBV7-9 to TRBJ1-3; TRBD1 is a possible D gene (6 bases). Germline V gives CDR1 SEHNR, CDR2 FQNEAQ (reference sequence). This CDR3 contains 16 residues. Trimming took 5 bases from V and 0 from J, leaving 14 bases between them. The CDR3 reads CASSGLGAISGNTIYF. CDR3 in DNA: TGTGCCAGCAGCGGCTTGGGGGCGATCTCTGGAAACACCATATATTTT.

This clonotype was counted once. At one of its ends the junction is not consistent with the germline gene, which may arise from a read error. The CDR3 spells CASSPGKGFYEQHF. The DNA for the CDR3 is TGTGCCAGCAGCCCTGGCAAGGGCTTTTACGAGCAGCACTTC. The chain combines TRBV5-6 with TRBJ2-7; D uncertain. The CDR3 covers 14 residues. CDR1 SGHDT and CDR2 YYEEEE come from the germline V gene.

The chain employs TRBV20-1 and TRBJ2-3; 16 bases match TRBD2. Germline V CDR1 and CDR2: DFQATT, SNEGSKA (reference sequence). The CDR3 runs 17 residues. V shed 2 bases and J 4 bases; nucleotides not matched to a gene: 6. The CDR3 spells CSARLGTSGGVADTQYF. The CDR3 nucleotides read TGCAGTGCTAGACTGGGGACTAGCGGGGGGGTGGCAGATACGCAGTATTTT.

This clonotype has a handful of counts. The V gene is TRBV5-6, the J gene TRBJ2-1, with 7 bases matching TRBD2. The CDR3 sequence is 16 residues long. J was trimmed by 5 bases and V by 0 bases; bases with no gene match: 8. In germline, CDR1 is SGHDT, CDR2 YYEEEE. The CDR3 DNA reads TGTGCCAGCAGCTTGGCCCACAGGCTAGCGGACAATGAGCAGTTCTTC. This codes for CASSLAHRLADNEQFF.

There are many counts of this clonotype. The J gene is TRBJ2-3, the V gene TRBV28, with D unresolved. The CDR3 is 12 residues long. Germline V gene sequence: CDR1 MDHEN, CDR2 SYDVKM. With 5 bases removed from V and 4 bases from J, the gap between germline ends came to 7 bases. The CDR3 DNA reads TGTGCCAGCAGTCCCTGGGCAGATACGCAGTATTTT. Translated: CASSPWADTQYF.

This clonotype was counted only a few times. The CDR3 here is CASSSVLRGEETQYF. CDR3 bases: TGTGCCAGCAGTTCGGTTCTCCGGGGGGAAGAGACCCAGTACTTC. The chain couples TRBV28 to TRBJ2-5, with TRBD2 matching 7 bases. Losses at the gene ends were 4 bases for V and 3 bases for J; bases not matched to a gene: 8. CDR1 is MDHEN, CDR2 SYDVKM, per germline. The CDR3 runs 15 residues.

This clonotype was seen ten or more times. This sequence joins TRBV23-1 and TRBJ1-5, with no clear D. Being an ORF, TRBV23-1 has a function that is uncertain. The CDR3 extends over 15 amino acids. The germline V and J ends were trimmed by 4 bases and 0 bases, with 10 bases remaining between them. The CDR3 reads CASSRLGFSNQPQHF. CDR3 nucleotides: TGCGCCAGCAGTCGTCTGGGATTTAGCAATCAGCCCCAGCATTTT.

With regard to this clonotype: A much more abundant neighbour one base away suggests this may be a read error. The CDR3 DNA follows: TGTGCCAGCAGCCCCCCGATCCAGCCTAGCACAGATACGCAGTATTTT. This translates into CASSPPIQPSTDTQYF. This chain connects TRBV7-9 to TRBJ2-3, with D hard to call. Germline V CDR1 and CDR2: SEHNR, FQNEAQ (reference sequence). This CDR3 is 16 amino acids long. V gave up 5 bases and J gave up 0 bases, with 15 bases separating them.

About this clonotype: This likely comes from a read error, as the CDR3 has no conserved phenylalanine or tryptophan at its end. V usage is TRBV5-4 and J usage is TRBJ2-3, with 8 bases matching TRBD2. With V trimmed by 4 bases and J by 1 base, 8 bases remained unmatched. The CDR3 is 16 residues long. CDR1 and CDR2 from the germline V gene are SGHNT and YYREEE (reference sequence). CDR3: CASSPERETRTDTQYS. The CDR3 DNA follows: TGTGCCAGCAGCCCTGAGCGGGAGACCCGCACAGATACGCAGTATTCT.

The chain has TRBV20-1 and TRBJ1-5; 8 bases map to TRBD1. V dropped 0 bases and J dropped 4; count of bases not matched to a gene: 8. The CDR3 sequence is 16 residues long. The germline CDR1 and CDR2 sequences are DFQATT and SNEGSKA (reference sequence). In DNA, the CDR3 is TGCAGTGCTAGAGATTTTGGGACAGGAAGTAATCAGCCCCAGCATTTT. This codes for CSARDFGTGSNQPQHF.

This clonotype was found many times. CDR3 sequence reads: CASSLPTSGTSTDTQYF. DNA for the CDR3: TGTGCCAGCAGTTTACCGACTAGCGGAACAAGCACAGATACGCAGTATTTT. The rearrangement joins TRBV2 to TRBJ2-3, with TRBD2 identical over 9 bases. CDR3 size: 17 residues. V gave up 5 bases and J gave up 0 bases; unmatched junction bases: 9. CDR1 SNHLY and CDR2 FYNNEI come from the germline V gene.

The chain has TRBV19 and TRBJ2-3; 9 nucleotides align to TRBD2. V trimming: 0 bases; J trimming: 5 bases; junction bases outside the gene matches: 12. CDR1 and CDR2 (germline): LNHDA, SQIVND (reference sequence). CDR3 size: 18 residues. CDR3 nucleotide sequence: TGTGCCAGTAGTATAGATCTCTTTGCGGGAGGGCGCCAAGATACGCAGTATTTT. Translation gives CASSIDLFAGGRQDTQYF.

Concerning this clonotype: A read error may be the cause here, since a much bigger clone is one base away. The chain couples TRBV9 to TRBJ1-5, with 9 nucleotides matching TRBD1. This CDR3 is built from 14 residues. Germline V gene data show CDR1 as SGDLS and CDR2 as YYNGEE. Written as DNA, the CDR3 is TGTGCCGGCAGCTTGACAGGGGGTGGTGAGCCCCAGCATTTT. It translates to CAGSLTGGGEPQHF.

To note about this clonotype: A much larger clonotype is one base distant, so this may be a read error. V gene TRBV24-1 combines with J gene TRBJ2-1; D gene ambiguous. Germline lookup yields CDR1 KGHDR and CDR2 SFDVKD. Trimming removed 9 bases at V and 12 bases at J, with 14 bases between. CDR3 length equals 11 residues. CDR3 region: CATSHGVSQFF. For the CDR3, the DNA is TGTGCCACCTCTCATGGGGTCTCGCAGTTCTTC.

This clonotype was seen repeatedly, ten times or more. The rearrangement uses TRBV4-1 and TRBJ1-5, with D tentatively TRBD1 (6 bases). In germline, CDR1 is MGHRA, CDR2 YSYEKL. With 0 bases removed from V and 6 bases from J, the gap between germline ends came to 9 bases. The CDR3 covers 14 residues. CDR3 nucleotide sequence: TGCGCCAGCAGCCAAGATAGGGGGGCTCAGCCCCAGCATTTT. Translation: CASSQDRGAQPQHF.

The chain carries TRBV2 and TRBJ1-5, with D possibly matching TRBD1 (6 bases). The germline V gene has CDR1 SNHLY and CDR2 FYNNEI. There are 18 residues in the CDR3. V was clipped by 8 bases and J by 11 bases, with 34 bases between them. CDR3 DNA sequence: TGTGCCAGCGGAGGACAGACCGTAGAGCCACAATCAGCCTTGTCCCAGCATTTT. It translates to CASGGQTVEPQSALSQHF.

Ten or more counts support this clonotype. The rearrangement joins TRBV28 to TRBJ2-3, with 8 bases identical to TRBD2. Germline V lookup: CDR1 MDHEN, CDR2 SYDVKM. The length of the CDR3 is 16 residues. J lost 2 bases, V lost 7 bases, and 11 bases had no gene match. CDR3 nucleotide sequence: TGTGCCAGCATTACGGGGGGCGGGAGGATCACAGATACGCAGTATTTT. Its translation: CASITGGGRITDTQYF.

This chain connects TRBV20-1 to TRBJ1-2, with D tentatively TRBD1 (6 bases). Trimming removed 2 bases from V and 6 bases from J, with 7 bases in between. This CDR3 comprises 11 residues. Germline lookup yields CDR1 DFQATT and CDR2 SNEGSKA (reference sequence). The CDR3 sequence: CSARRTDGYTF. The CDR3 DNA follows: TGCAGTGCTAGACGGACAGATGGCTACACCTTC.

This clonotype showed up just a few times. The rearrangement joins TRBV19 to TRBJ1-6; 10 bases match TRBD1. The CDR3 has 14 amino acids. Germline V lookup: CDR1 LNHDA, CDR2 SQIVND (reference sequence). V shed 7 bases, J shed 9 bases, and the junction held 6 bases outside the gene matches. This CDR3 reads CASNRQGAVSPLHF. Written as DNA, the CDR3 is TGTGCCAGTAATCGACAGGGGGCGGTTTCACCCCTCCACTTT.

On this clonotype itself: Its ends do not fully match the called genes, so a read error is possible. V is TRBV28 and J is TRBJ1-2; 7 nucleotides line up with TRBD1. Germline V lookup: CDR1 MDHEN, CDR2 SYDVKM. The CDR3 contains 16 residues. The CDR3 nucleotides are TGTGCCAGCAGTTTAACAGGACAGGACTTTAACTATGACTACACCTTC. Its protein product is CASSLTGQDFNYDYTF.

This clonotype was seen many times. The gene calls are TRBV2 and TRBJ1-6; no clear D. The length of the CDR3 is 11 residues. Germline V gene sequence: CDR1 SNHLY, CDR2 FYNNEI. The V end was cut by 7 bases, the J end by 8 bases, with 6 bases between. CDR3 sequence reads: CASKIDSPLHF. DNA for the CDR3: TGTGCCAGCAAGATCGATTCACCCCTCCACTTT.